These T cell receptor beta chains were read from a single sample in a study of blood T cell repertoires in COVID-19. The repertoire was sequenced with immunoSEQ multiplex PCR; TCRdb's copy has only in-frame clones and lacks some. The data show a few hundred thousand clones, around nine tenths seen once. What was sequenced was peripheral blood. The receptors were sampled from a man in his 60s with acute or convalescent COVID-19. The CDR3 runs from the conserved cysteine through the conserved F or W. D genes are given only for firm matches. Expanded clones get a size class; other rows say once, few or many, or leave the size out.

V gene	clone size	D gene	J gene	CDR3 protein	CDR3 DNA
TRBV18	NA	NA	TRBJ1-1	CASSLTVSAEAFF	TGTGCCAGCTCACTGACAGTAAGCGCTGAAGCTTTCTTT
TRBV28	NA	TRBD1	TRBJ1-6	CASSLLGQGTNSPLHF	TGTGCCAGCAGTTTACTGGGACAGGGAACGAATTCACCCCTCCACTTT
TRBV19	NA	TRBD1	TRBJ2-5	CASSLTGGKETQYF	TGTGCCAGTAGCCTGACAGGGGGAAAGGAGACCCAGTACTTC
TRBV29-1	NA	NA	TRBJ2-7	CSATRDKVPYEQYF	TGCAGCGCTACCCGGGACAAGGTGCCCTACGAGCAGTACTTC
TRBV30	NA	TRBD1	TRBJ2-7	CAWSAGTGPYEQYF	TGTGCCTGGAGTGCCGGGACAGGCCCCTACGAGCAGTACTTC
TRBV19	NA	TRBD1	TRBJ2-7	CASSRTGDYEQYF	TGTGCCAGTAGTCGGACAGGAGACTACGAGCAGTACTTC
TRBV6-5	NA	TRBD1	TRBJ1-1	CASRNRGQRTEAFF	TGTGCCAGCAGAAACAGGGGGCAGAGGACTGAAGCTTTCTTT
TRBV25-1	NA	TRBD1	TRBJ2-2	CASSNRGRASTGELFF	TGTGCCAGCAGCAACAGGGGGCGGGCTAGCACCGGGGAGCTGTTTTTT
TRBV11-2	NA	NA	TRBJ2-1	CASSLGAGPGDEQFF	TGTGCCAGCAGCTTAGGGGCTGGCCCAGGCGATGAGCAGTTCTTC
TRBV5-1	NA	TRBD2	TRBJ2-1	CASSLVVFSGEQFF	TGCGCCAGCAGCTTGGTTGTTTTTAGCGGGGAGCAGTTCTTC
TRBV5-1	NA	NA	TRBJ1-1	CASSLESVNTEAFF	TGCGCCAGCAGCTTGGAGTCGGTGAACACTGAAGCTTTCTTT
TRBV7-3	once	TRBD1	TRBJ2-7	CASSLGQGPSYEQYF	TGTGCCAGCAGCTTAGGACAGGGCCCCTCCTACGAGCAGTACTTC
TRBV9	NA	NA	TRBJ2-7	CASSVDAGTDEQYF	TGTGCCAGCAGCGTAGACGCGGGAACCGACGAGCAGTACTTC
TRBV9	NA	NA	TRBJ1-1	CASSVQGSEAFF	TGTGCCAGCAGCGTACAGGGCTCTGAAGCTTTCTTT